These T cell receptor beta chains were read from a single sample in a study of CD8 T cells in ankylosing spondylitis. From the 5' RACE reads, TCRdb called clonotypes with MiXCR, one entry per CDR3 protein. The data hold 250,000 to 300,000 distinct CDR3 sequences, with over 15% observed a single time. The sample consisted of blood, either unsorted or a sorted T cell fraction (not recorded which). These receptors were collected from a male donor with ankylosing spondylitis or in good health (not recorded which). Both conserved end residues are part of each CDR3. The order of the fields is V gene, J gene, CDR3 protein.

>TRBV10-1|TRBJ2-5
CASSDSAGNGVQETQYF
>TRBV29-1|TRBJ2-2
CSVERGGITGELFF
>TRBV12-3/TRBV12-4|TRBJ1-2
CASSRDRGQGGYTF
>TRBV2|TRBJ2-3
CASRDRVGTDTQYF
>TRBV9|TRBJ1-2
CASSVATGNYGYTF
>TRBV12-3/TRBV12-4|TRBJ2-5
CASSSSTSGAETQYF
>TRBV20-1|TRBJ2-1
CSPDLGPSGANEQFF
>TRBV6-5|TRBJ1-5
CASSWTGGSNQPQHF
>TRBV10-3|TRBJ2-5
CAGSGGDGTQYF
>TRBV5-1|TRBJ1-4
CASSLSYGTNEKLFF